This T cell receptor beta chain was documented in a study of blood T cell repertoires in COVID-19. Libraries were prepared by immunoSEQ multiplex PCR; TCRdb keeps only in-frame clonotypes and omits some of them. The sample records about 210,000 clones, 81% being singletons. Germline V gene sequence: CDR1 SGHTA, CDR2 FQGNSA. This CDR3 is 12 amino acids long. The V and J ends lost 3 bases and 14 bases respectively, with 16 bases between them. The chain combines TRBV7-2 with TRBJ1-1; a weak D match, TRBD1 (6 bases). Source material: PBMCs or T cells enriched from blood (not recorded which). This clonotype originated in a woman in her fifties or sixties with acute COVID-19. This chain's CDR3 is CASSFESGQIFF. For the CDR3, the DNA is TGTGCCAGCAGCTTTGAGTCGGGACAAATCTTCTTT.